The next 28 T cell receptor beta chains were all read from a single sample in a study of T cell changes during pregnancy in multiple sclerosis. Sequenced by immunoSEQ multiplex PCR; TCRdb stores in-frame clones only, minus some. The sample carries 55,000 to 75,000 clones, around nine tenths recorded once. The material sequenced was peripheral blood, taken in the third trimester of pregnancy. The receptors shown here come from a female donor in good health, enrolled as a control in a pregnancy study.

This chain uses TRBV7-9 with TRBJ1-1; possible D gene TRBD1, 5 bases. V lost 1 base to trimming and J lost 0 bases, with 12 bases between them. Germline lookup yields CDR1 SEHNR and CDR2 FQNEAQ (reference sequence). The CDR3 covers 16 residues. CDR3: CASSLGRGPVNTEAFF. The CDR3 nucleotides are TGTGCCAGCAGCTTAGGAAGGGGTCCTGTGAACACTGAAGCTTTCTTT.

V and J are TRBV19 and TRBJ2-7; D is unresolved. Germline CDR1 LNHDA, CDR2 SQIVND (reference sequence). This CDR3 has 13 residues. The germline V and J ends were trimmed by 7 bases and 0 bases, with 10 bases remaining between them. The DNA of the CDR3 is TGTGCCAGTACCAAAATTCCCTCCTACGAGCAGTACTTC. It translates to CASTKIPSYEQYF.

V gene TRBV6-5 combines with J gene TRBJ2-1; 7 nucleotides line up with TRBD1. Germline CDR1 reads MNHEY; CDR2 reads SVGAGI. The CDR3 runs 14 residues. V lost 0 bases and J lost 6; bases outside the gene matches: 2. This CDR3 reads CASSYSRTGNEQFF. DNA for the CDR3: TGTGCCAGCAGTTACTCGAGGACAGGCAATGAGCAGTTCTTC.

About this clone: One base away lies a much larger clone, so this may be a sequencing read error. Within the sample, other DNA sequences also encode this same CDR3. The gene calls are TRBV4-3 and TRBJ2-5; D may be TRBD2 (6 bases). Germline CDR1 reads LGHNA; CDR2 reads YSLEER. This CDR3 is 14 amino acids long. The CDR3 DNA reads as TGCGCCAGCAGTCAAGTCGGCGGGGTGGAGACCCAGTACTTC. Amino acid sequence: CASSQVGGVETQYF.

The gene calls are TRBV2 and TRBJ2-2; TRBD1 agrees at 8 bases. Germline CDR1 SNHLY, CDR2 FYNNEI. V shed 6 bases and J 4 bases; nucleotides not matched to a gene: 4. This CDR3 region has 14 residues. Here the CDR3 DNA reads TGTGCCAGCAGCGACAGGGGTAGCACCGGGGAGCTGTTTTTT. This sequence encodes CASSDRGSTGELFF.

In its sample, this clone was seen once. This sequence joins TRBV5-4 and TRBJ2-3; D uncertain. Germline V gene sequence: CDR1 SGHNT, CDR2 YYREEE (reference sequence). The length of the CDR3 is 12 residues. The V end was cut by 0 bases, the J end by 5 bases, with 4 bases between. As DNA, the CDR3 is TGTGCCAGCAGCTTGGGCAGAGATACGCAGTATTTT. Protein sequence: CASSLGRDTQYF.

The chain combines TRBV14 with TRBJ1-1, with a tentative D call TRBD1 (5 bases). Germline CDR1 SGHDN, CDR2 FVKESK. Trimming took 4 bases from V and 1 from J, leaving 16 bases between them. This CDR3 has 16 amino acids. The CDR3 DNA reads TGTGCCAGCAGCCGTACCCGGGGGGGGAAGAACACTGAAGCTTTCTTT. This translates into CASSRTRGGKNTEAFF. The full variable domain, in which reference TRBV14 and TRBJ1-1 provide the parts outside the CDR3, is EAGVTQFPSHSVIEKGQTVTLRCDPISGHDNLYWYRRVMGKEIKFLLHFVKESKQDESGMPNNRFLAERTGGTYSTLKVQPAELEDSGVYFCASSRTRGGKNTEAFFGQGTRLTVV.

The V and J genes are TRBV6-5 and TRBJ1-6; perhaps TRBD1 as D (6 bases). Germline values: CDR1 MNHEY, CDR2 SVGAGI. Trimming shortened V by 5 bases and J by 11 bases, and 19 bases separated the two germline ends. This CDR3 has 15 residues. The CDR3: CASSRRDRSHTPLHF. For the CDR3, the DNA is TGTGCCAGCAGTCGCCGAGACAGGTCGCATACACCCCTCCACTTT.

This clone was found once. The chain joins TRBV29-1 to TRBJ1-1, with no clear D. CDR1 and CDR2 (germline): SQVTM, ANQGSEA. The V and J ends lost 3 bases and 1 base respectively, with 6 bases between them. The CDR3 loop spans 12 amino acids. The CDR3: CSVEAGNTEAFF. In DNA, the CDR3 is TGCAGCGTTGAGGCGGGGAACACTGAAGCTTTCTTT.

Worth noting for this clone: Other DNA sequences of this sample code for an identical CDR3. The chain recombines TRBV7-9 with TRBJ1-1; D uncertain. The CDR3 is made up of 13 amino acids. V was pared by 5 bases and J by 4 bases, with 11 bases between. Germline values: CDR1 SEHNR, CDR2 FQNEAQ (reference sequence). Here the CDR3 DNA reads TGTGCCAGCAGCCCAACGGGGAGCACTGAAGCTTTCTTT. Its protein is CASSPTGSTEAFF.

V and J are TRBV7-9 and TRBJ2-3; possible D gene TRBD1, 5 bases. Germline V gene data show CDR1 as SEHNR and CDR2 as FQNEAQ (reference sequence). The CDR3 spans 13 residues. The V and J ends lost 1 base and 10 bases respectively, with 12 bases between them. The CDR3 bases are TGTGCCAGCAGCTTAGTTCAGGGTACCCCGCAGTATTTT. Translating it yields CASSLVQGTPQYF. The full variable domain, rest sourced from reference TRBV7-9 and TRBJ2-3, is DTGVSQNPRHKITKRGQNVTFRCDPISEHNRLYWYRQTLGQGPEFLTYFQNEAQLEKSRLLSDRFSAERPKGSFSTLEIQRTEQGDSAMYLCASSLVQGTPQYFGPGTRLTVL.

V is TRBV19 and J is TRBJ2-3, with D uncertain. Germline assignment: CDR1 LNHDA and CDR2 SQIVND (reference sequence). Trimming removed 3 bases from V and 1 base from J, with 8 bases in between. This CDR3 spans 14 amino acids. The CDR3 protein is CASSIAGGTDTQYF. In nucleotides, the CDR3 is TGTGCCAGTAGTATCGCCGGTGGCACAGATACGCAGTATTTT.

V is TRBV5-6 and J is TRBJ1-1; tentatively, D is TRBD1 (5 bases). The germline V gene has CDR1 SGHDT and CDR2 YYEEEE. This CDR3 contains 15 residues. V lost 0 bases, J lost 5 bases, and 14 bases lay in between. The CDR3 loop reads CASSLVTTGGTEAFF. CDR3 nucleotide sequence: TGTGCCAGCAGCTTGGTCACGACTGGGGGGACTGAAGCTTTCTTT.

The V gene is TRBV20-1, the J gene TRBJ2-2, with TRBD2 as a possible D gene (5 bases). Germline CDR1 DFQATT, CDR2 SNEGSKA (reference sequence). CDR3 size: 9 residues. In DNA form, the CDR3 reads TGCCAGAGGGCCGGGGAGCTGTTTTTT. It encodes CQRAGELFF.

This clone has just one count. The chain couples TRBV7-2 to TRBJ1-1; D uncertain. Trimming stripped 3 bases from V and 5 bases from J, with 19 bases between. CDR1 is SGHTA and CDR2 is FQGNSA in the germline V gene. There are 16 residues in the CDR3. As DNA, the CDR3 is TGTGCCAGCAGCTTTTTGGGTGGCCAGCGAGGGACTGAAGCTTTCTTT. Translating gives CASSFLGGQRGTEAFF.

The chain carries TRBV28 and TRBJ2-3; possibly TRBD1 for D (5 bases). The CDR3 is 14 residues long. In germline, CDR1 is MDHEN, CDR2 SYDVKM. V shed 7 bases and J shed 2 bases, with 13 bases lying between them. CDR3 residues: CASTLGEFTDTQYF. The DNA for the CDR3 is TGTGCCAGCACCCTAGGGGAATTCACAGATACGCAGTATTTT.

The CDR3 nucleotides read TGTGCCATCAGCGCGCAGGGTGACGGCCAGCCCCAGCATTTT. Translating it yields CAISAQGDGQPQHF. The chain links TRBV10-3 to TRBJ1-5; D may be TRBD1 (5 bases). V was cut by 6 bases and J by 7 bases, with 16 bases left in between. The CDR3 extends over 14 amino acids. CDR1 ENHRY and CDR2 SYGVKD come from the germline V gene.

The chain is built from TRBV6-5 and TRBJ1-2, with TRBD1 matching 8 bases. This CDR3 contains 15 residues. The germline gives CDR1 MNHEY, CDR2 SVGAGI. The junction had 10 bases not matched to a gene; V was cut back by 7 bases and J by 3 bases. CDR3 amino acids: CASTTGQGWYYGYTF. The CDR3 DNA is TGTGCCAGCACCACCGGACAGGGTTGGTACTATGGCTACACCTTC.

This clone showed up just once. The chain employs TRBV7-9 and TRBJ2-7, with D possibly TRBD1 on 6 matching bases. Trimming took off 3 bases at V and 2 bases at J, with 17 bases between the two ends. The CDR3 is 16 amino acids. The V gene's germline CDR1 is SEHNR and CDR2 FQNEAQ (reference sequence). The CDR3: CASSFYSGDKTYEQYF. In DNA, the CDR3 is TGTGCCAGCAGCTTTTACAGTGGGGACAAGACCTACGAGCAGTACTTC.

V is TRBV9 and J is TRBJ1-1; a weak D match, TRBD1 (6 bases). Germline V CDR1 and CDR2: SGDLS, YYNGEE. The CDR3 spans 14 residues. Trimming took off 0 bases at V and 4 bases at J, with 10 bases between the two ends. Here the CDR3 reads CASSVGRGFTEAFF. DNA for the CDR3: TGTGCCAGCAGCGTAGGAAGGGGGTTCACTGAAGCTTTCTTT.

V is TRBV9 and J is TRBJ2-2, with TRBD2 matching over 13 bases. The J segment lost 8 bases and the V segment lost 6 bases, leaving 4 bases of the junction unmatched. Germline V gene lookup returns CDR1 SGDLS and CDR2 YYNGEE. The CDR3 is 14 amino acids. Written as DNA, the CDR3 is TGTGCCAGCACGACTAGCGGGGGGTCTGGGGAGCTGTTTTTT. It specifies CASTTSGGSGELFF.

Only one count was recorded for this clone. Written as DNA, the CDR3 is TGTGCCAGCAGCTTAGGACAGGGTCAATACGAGCAGTACTTC. It codes for CASSLGQGQYEQYF. V is TRBV7-8 and J is TRBJ2-7; 7 positions match TRBD1. Germline V CDR1 and CDR2: SGHVS, FQNEAQ. V was pared by 1 base and J by 4 bases, with 4 bases of the junction left unmatched. The CDR3 sequence is 14 residues long.

This chain connects TRBV11-2 to TRBJ2-7; TRBD2 might be the D (7 bases). CDR3 size: 19 residues. V was cut by 4 bases and J by 5 bases, with 30 bases left in between. Germline CDR1 and CDR2: SGHAT and FQNNGV. This chain's CDR3 is CASSSLRWGGQGTSDEQYF. The CDR3, as DNA: TGTGCCAGCAGCTCATTAAGGTGGGGGGGGCAGGGAACTAGCGACGAGCAGTACTTC.

The chain uses TRBV25-1 and TRBJ1-5, with D possibly matching TRBD1 (5 bases). The CDR3 has 13 residues. Germline CDR1 is MGHDK and CDR2 is SYGVNS. The germline V and J ends were trimmed by 6 bases and 4 bases, with 10 bases remaining between them. DNA of the CDR3: TGTGCCAGCAGGGGGCCGTTTAATCAGCCCCAGCATTTT. Translating it yields CASRGPFNQPQHF.

The rearrangement uses TRBV2 and TRBJ2-5; 8 bases line up with TRBD2. This CDR3 contains 13 residues. The germline gives CDR1 SNHLY, CDR2 FYNNEI. Trimming cost V 6 bases and J 7 bases; bases outside gene matches: 7. The CDR3 loop reads CASRRSGGRTQYF. The CDR3 DNA sequence: TGTGCCAGCAGACGGAGCGGGGGCAGGACCCAGTACTTC.

The V call is TRBV5-6, the J call TRBJ1-2; 8 bases map to TRBD1. CDR3 length equals 14 residues. Germline CDR1 SGHDT, CDR2 YYEEEE. Losses at the gene ends were 4 bases for V and 4 bases for J; bases not matched to a gene: 6. CDR3 amino acids: CASSLLDRVYGYTF. As DNA, the CDR3 is TGTGCCAGCAGCCTATTGGACAGGGTCTATGGCTACACCTTC.

This chain uses TRBV28 with TRBJ2-7, with TRBD2 matching 7 bases. This CDR3 is built from 16 residues. Germline V gene lookup returns CDR1 MDHEN and CDR2 SYDVKM. V was pared by 6 bases and J by 3 bases, with 14 bases of the junction left unmatched. The chain's CDR3 is CASSASGLVGGYEQYF. DNA for the CDR3: TGTGCCAGCAGCGCTAGCGGACTGGTCGGCGGCTACGAGCAGTACTTC.

The chain couples TRBV7-9 to TRBJ1-1, with a possible D match to TRBD1 (6 bases). Per germline, CDR1 SEHNR and CDR2 FQNEAQ (reference sequence). CDR3 size: 14 residues. V lost 11 bases to trimming and J lost 0 bases, with 16 bases between them. Here the CDR3 DNA reads TGTGCCGGTGAGAAAGGGGGACTGAACACTGAAGCTTTCTTT. Its protein is CAGEKGGLNTEAFF.